Following are 28 T cell receptor beta chains from one sample sequenced in a study of blood T cell repertoires in COVID-19. Assay used: immunoSEQ multiplex PCR; TCRdb lists only in-frame clones, some missing. The sample records a few hundred thousand clones, around 92% being singletons. The source material was peripheral blood. All receptors derive from a woman between 25 and 40 years old with COVID-19, enrolled during active disease.

The chain combines TRBV6-6 with TRBJ2-3, with 7 bases fitting TRBD1. The CDR3 extends over 17 amino acids. J lost 0 bases, V lost 5 bases, and 11 bases had no gene match. The germline gives CDR1 MNHNY, CDR2 SVGAGI (reference sequence). The CDR3 sequence: CASSHTTGERSTDTQYF. In DNA, the CDR3 is TGTGCCAGCAGTCACACCACAGGGGAGAGAAGCACAGATACGCAGTATTTT.

The rearrangement joins TRBV6-5 to TRBJ1-2; perhaps TRBD1 as D (5 bases). In germline, CDR1 is MNHEY, CDR2 SVGAGI. V dropped 5 bases and J dropped 8 bases, with 21 bases sitting between them. This CDR3 spans 15 amino acids. CDR3: CASSPRTGATTGYTF. The DNA of the CDR3 is TGTGCCAGCAGTCCCCGAACAGGAGCCACAACCGGCTACACCTTC.

The CDR3 loop reads CASSLGSGTPRNEQFF. The CDR3 region has the DNA TGTGCCAGCAGCTTAGGTTCGGGAACCCCTCGCAATGAGCAGTTCTTC. V usage is TRBV7-2 and J usage is TRBJ2-1, with D perhaps TRBD2 (5 bases). The V gene lost 1 base and the J gene lost 6 bases, with 16 bases spanning the gap. This CDR3 region has 16 residues. Germline V gene data show CDR1 as SGHTA and CDR2 as FQGNSA.

The chain joins TRBV2 to TRBJ2-2; TRBD2 matches 9 bases. The CDR3 length is 17 residues. Germline CDR1 SNHLY, CDR2 FYNNEI. J lost 0 bases, V lost 0 bases, and 2 bases had no gene match. The CDR3: CASSEASGGSNTGELFF. Written as DNA, the CDR3 is TGTGCCAGCAGTGAAGCTAGCGGGGGATCGAACACCGGGGAGCTGTTTTTT.

This sequence joins TRBV6-2 or TRBV6-3 and TRBJ2-7, with 7 bases matching TRBD1. The V gene end was trimmed by 2 bases and the J gene end by 0 bases; junction bases not matched to a gene: 4. CDR3 length: 15 amino acids. Germline CDR1 and CDR2: MNHEY and SVGEGT. The CDR3 loop reads CASSYRGQSSYEQYF. In DNA, the CDR3 is TGTGCCAGCAGTTACAGGGGACAGAGCTCCTACGAGCAGTACTTC.

A single count supports this clone. V and J are TRBV11-2 and TRBJ2-5; D unclear. Trimming pared 5 bases from V and 4 bases from J, leaving 8 bases between. Germline values: CDR1 SGHAT, CDR2 FQNNGV. CDR3 length: 12 residues. The CDR3 loop is CASSLGRETQYF. In nucleotides, the CDR3 is TGTGCCAGCAGCCTAGGTCGAGAGACCCAGTACTTC.

This chain joins TRBV4-3 and TRBJ2-5; possibly TRBD1 for D (6 bases). Trimming took 3 bases from V and 4 from J, leaving 12 bases between them. Germline values: CDR1 LGHNA, CDR2 YSLEER. CDR3 length equals 14 residues. In nucleotides, the CDR3 is TGCGCCAGCAGCCAGTTCGAAGGGGGAGAGACCCAGTACTTC. Protein sequence: CASSQFEGGETQYF.

V usage is TRBV5-1 and J usage is TRBJ2-3, with 11 bases lining up with TRBD1. V lost 4 bases and J lost 4; bases outside the gene matches: 8. This CDR3 has 16 residues. Germline CDR1 SGHRS, CDR2 YFSETQ. CDR3 in amino acids: CASSLSPGQGADTQYF. The CDR3 nucleotides are TGCGCCAGCAGCCTGAGTCCGGGACAGGGGGCAGATACGCAGTATTTT.

The chain uses TRBV23-1 and TRBJ1-2; possibly TRBD1 for D (6 bases). TRBV23-1 is designated an ORF whose function remains uncertain. There are 15 residues in the CDR3. With 2 bases removed from V and 4 bases from J, the gap between germline ends came to 14 bases. The CDR3 is CASSQPGQAVYGYTF. The CDR3 region has the DNA TGCGCCAGCAGTCAACCGGGACAAGCGGTCTATGGCTACACCTTC.

With respect to this clone: This CDR3 is also generated by other DNA sequences in the sample. The V gene is TRBV11-2, the J gene TRBJ2-1; D gene unclear. Looked up from germline, CDR1 is SGHAT and CDR2 is FQNNGV. Trimming took off 5 bases at V and 4 bases at J, with 6 bases between the two ends. This CDR3 region has 12 residues. CDR3 nucleotides: TGTGCCAGCAGCCTCCAGTACAATGAGCAGTTCTTC. It is translated as CASSLQYNEQFF.

V gene TRBV19 combines with J gene TRBJ1-5; tentatively, D is TRBD1 (5 bases). The CDR3 length is 12 residues. The germline V gene has CDR1 LNHDA and CDR2 SQIVND (reference sequence). Trimming removed 8 bases from V and 7 bases from J, with 12 bases in between. The CDR3 sequence: CASAPTGQPQHF. In nucleotides, the CDR3 is TGTGCCAGTGCCCCTACAGGCCAGCCCCAGCATTTT.

The V call is TRBV10-3, the J call TRBJ2-3; 7 nucleotides align to TRBD1. The length of the CDR3 is 14 residues. J gave up 2 bases and V 7 bases, and 6 bases lay outside the gene matches. Germline CDR1 and CDR2: ENHRY and SYGVKD. For the CDR3, the DNA is TGTGCCATCAATGGACAGGTCGACACAGATACGCAGTATTTT. This codes for CAINGQVDTDTQYF.

J is TRBJ1-6 and V is TRBV18; TRBD1 is a possible D gene (6 bases). This CDR3 has 16 residues. The germline V and J ends were trimmed by 3 bases and 7 bases, with 16 bases remaining between them. Germline CDR1 and CDR2: KGHSH and LQKENI. CDR3 nucleotides: TGTGCCAGCTCACCCCGGAATACAGGGTTAAATTCACCCCTCCACTTT. Its translation: CASSPRNTGLNSPLHF.

In DNA, the CDR3 is TGCGCCAGCAGCCAGGGGACAGGGATCGTCTATGGCTACACCTTC. Its translation is CASSQGTGIVYGYTF. The rearrangement links TRBV4-1 to TRBJ1-2; 9 bases agree with TRBD1. The germline V gene encodes CDR1 MGHRA and CDR2 YSYEKL. The CDR3 covers 15 residues. The V segment lost 3 bases and the J segment 4 bases; nucleotides outside the gene matches: 6.

V usage is TRBV7-2 and J usage is TRBJ1-1; D ambiguous. Trimming left V 5 bases short and J 4 bases short, with 11 bases between. Germline assignment: CDR1 SGHTA and CDR2 FQGNSA. This CDR3 is 13 amino acids long. CDR3 coding DNA: TGTGCCAGCAGCCAACCGCAGTTCACTGAAGCTTTCTTT. Encoded protein: CASSQPQFTEAFF.

The gene calls are TRBV27 and TRBJ2-1; 13 positions match TRBD2. Germline V gives CDR1 MNHEY, CDR2 SMNVEV (reference sequence). CDR3 length: 15 amino acids. V lost 6 bases, J lost 3 bases, and 2 bases stayed unmatched. The CDR3 region is CASRRTSGSYNEQFF. The CDR3 bases are TGTGCCAGCAGAAGGACTAGCGGGAGCTACAATGAGCAGTTCTTC.

V usage is TRBV5-1 and J usage is TRBJ1-1; no clear D. Germline values: CDR1 SGHRS, CDR2 YFSETQ. Deletions cut 4 bases from V and 1 base from J, with 8 bases between. There are 13 residues in the CDR3. CDR3 sequence (DNA): TGCGCCAGCAGCCCTGTACAGAACACTGAAGCTTTCTTT. Translated: CASSPVQNTEAFF.

This clone appeared once. The rearrangement uses TRBV29-1 and TRBJ1-1; tentative D call: TRBD1 (6 bases). Trimming took off 0 bases at V and 1 base at J, with 6 bases between the two ends. CDR3 length equals 13 residues. Per the germline V gene, CDR1 is SQVTM and CDR2 is ANQGSEA. The CDR3 protein is CSVEEGANTEAFF. Written as DNA, the CDR3 is TGCAGCGTTGAAGAGGGGGCGAACACTGAAGCTTTCTTT.

The chain has TRBV10-3 and TRBJ1-2, with D perhaps TRBD1 (5 bases). Germline V lookup: CDR1 ENHRY, CDR2 SYGVKD. This CDR3 contains 14 residues. The V gene lost 7 bases and the J gene lost 8 bases, with 20 bases spanning the gap. CDR3 residues: CAITGTAGRGGYTF. As DNA, the CDR3 is TGTGCCATCACCGGGACGGCGGGCCGGGGGGGCTACACCTTC.

The rearrangement uses TRBV7-9 and TRBJ1-1; a weak D match, TRBD1 (6 bases). The CDR3 runs 13 residues. Trimming pared 5 bases from V and 0 bases from J, leaving 7 bases between. CDR1 and CDR2 (germline): SEHNR, FQNEAQ (reference sequence). CDR3 DNA sequence: TGTGCCAGCAGCACAGGGATGAACACTGAAGCTTTCTTT. It codes for CASSTGMNTEAFF.

V gene TRBV4-3 combines with J gene TRBJ2-1; TRBD1 aligns across 7 bases. CDR3 length: 14 residues. From germline, CDR1 is LGHNA and CDR2 YSLEER. Trimming at V came to 0 bases and at J to 7 bases, leaving 3 bases not matched to a gene. This chain's CDR3 is CASSQETGWNEQFF. The CDR3 DNA sequence: TGCGCCAGCAGCCAAGAGACAGGGTGGAATGAGCAGTTCTTC.

This clone was seen only once. This sequence joins TRBV15 and TRBJ1-1; 8 bases align to TRBD1. The CDR3 length is 15 residues. The junction had 6 bases not matched to a gene; V was cut back by 3 bases and J by 3 bases. Germline CDR1 reads LNHNV; CDR2 reads YYDKDF (reference sequence). The CDR3 region has the DNA TGTGCCACCAGCAGGTTCACAGGGGGGGACACTGAAGCTTTCTTT. Its protein product is CATSRFTGGDTEAFF. Together with reference TRBV15 and TRBJ1-1, the CDR3 gives the full variable domain: DAMVIQNPRYQVTQFGKPVTLSCSQTLNHNVMYWYQQKSSQAPKLLFHYYDKDFNNEADTPDNFQSRRPNTSFCFLDIRSPGLGDTAMYLCATSRFTGGDTEAFFGQGTRLTVV.

The V call is TRBV28, the J call TRBJ1-4; no definite D call. The CDR3 totals 12 residues. The V end was cut by 5 bases, the J end by 8 bases, with 9 bases between. Germline V gene sequence: CDR1 MDHEN, CDR2 SYDVKM. CDR3 residues: CASSPPREKLFF. CDR3 in DNA: TGTGCCAGCAGTCCTCCGAGAGAAAAACTGTTTTTT.

V gene TRBV4-3 combines with J gene TRBJ2-7, with 8 bases identical to TRBD1. The trim removed 1 base at V and 2 bases at J, leaving 4 bases unmatched. CDR3 length equals 15 residues. CDR1 and CDR2 from the germline V gene are LGHNA and YSLEER. CDR3 in amino acids: CASSQGQGPTYEQYF. CDR3 nucleotides: TGCGCCAGCAGCCAAGGACAGGGGCCTACCTACGAGCAGTACTTC.

This clone was recorded only once. The chain is built from TRBV6-1 and TRBJ1-5; unclear D gene. From germline, CDR1 is MNHNS and CDR2 SASEGT. The CDR3 has 11 amino acids. V dropped 1 base and J dropped 11 bases, with 6 bases sitting between them. CDR3 coding DNA: TGTGCCAGCAGTGAAGGGCAGTCCCAGCATTTT. Its protein is CASSEGQSQHF.

This chain joins TRBV2 and TRBJ1-2, with D perhaps TRBD1 (5 bases). V was cut by 4 bases and J by 0 bases, with 12 bases left in between. The CDR3 covers 15 residues. Germline V gene lookup returns CDR1 SNHLY and CDR2 FYNNEI. The CDR3 loop reads CASSGQGVANYGYTF. Here the CDR3 DNA reads TGTGCCAGCAGTGGGCAGGGCGTAGCTAACTATGGCTACACCTTC.

This chain connects TRBV6-2 or TRBV6-3 to TRBJ1-4; the D gene is possibly TRBD1 (6 bases). The CDR3 totals 16 residues. CDR1 and CDR2 from the germline V gene are MNHEY and SVGEGT. The germline V and J ends were trimmed by 6 bases and 1 base, with 15 bases remaining between them. The CDR3 loop reads CASSPLGGGTNEKLFF. In DNA, the CDR3 is TGTGCCAGCAGCCCTCTAGGGGGTGGAACTAATGAAAAACTGTTTTTT.

The chain employs TRBV5-1 and TRBJ2-7; D ambiguous. The CDR3 runs 14 residues. Between the trimmed V and J ends, which lost 0 bases and 9 bases, there was a span of 16 bases. Germline lookup yields CDR1 SGHRS and CDR2 YFSETQ. In nucleotides, the CDR3 is TGCGCCAGCAGCTTGGAATCCCTCGGGTATGGGCAGTACTTC. This encodes CASSLESLGYGQYF.